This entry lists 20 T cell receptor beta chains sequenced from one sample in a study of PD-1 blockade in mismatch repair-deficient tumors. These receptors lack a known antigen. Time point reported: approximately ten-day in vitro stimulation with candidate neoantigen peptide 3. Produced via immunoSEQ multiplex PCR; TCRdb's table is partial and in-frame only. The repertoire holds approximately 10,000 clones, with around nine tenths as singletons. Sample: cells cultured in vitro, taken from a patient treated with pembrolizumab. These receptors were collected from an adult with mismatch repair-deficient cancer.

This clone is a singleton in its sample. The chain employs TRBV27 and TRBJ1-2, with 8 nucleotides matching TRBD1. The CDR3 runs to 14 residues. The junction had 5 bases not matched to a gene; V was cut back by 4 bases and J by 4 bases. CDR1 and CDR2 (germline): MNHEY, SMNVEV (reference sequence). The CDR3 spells CASSWAGGIYGYTF. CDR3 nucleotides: TGTGCCAGCAGTTGGGCAGGGGGCATCTATGGCTACACCTTC.

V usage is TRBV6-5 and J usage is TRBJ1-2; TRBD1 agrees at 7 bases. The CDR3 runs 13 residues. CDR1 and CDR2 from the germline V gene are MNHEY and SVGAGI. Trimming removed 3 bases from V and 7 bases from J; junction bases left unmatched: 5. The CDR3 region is CASSYGQAGGYTF. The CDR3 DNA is TGTGCCAGCAGTTATGGACAGGCGGGTGGCTACACCTTC.

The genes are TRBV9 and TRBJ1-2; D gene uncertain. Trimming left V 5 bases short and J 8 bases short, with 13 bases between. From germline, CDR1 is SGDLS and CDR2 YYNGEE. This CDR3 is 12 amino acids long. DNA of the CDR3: TGTGCCAGCAGAGATATCGGCTGGGGCTACACCTTC. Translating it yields CASRDIGWGYTF.

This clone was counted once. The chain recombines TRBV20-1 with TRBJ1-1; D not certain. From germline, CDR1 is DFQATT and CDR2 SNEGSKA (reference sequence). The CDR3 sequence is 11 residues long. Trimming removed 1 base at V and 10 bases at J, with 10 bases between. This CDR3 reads CSARAPSGAFF. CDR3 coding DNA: TGCAGTGCTAGAGCGCCCAGTGGAGCTTTCTTT.

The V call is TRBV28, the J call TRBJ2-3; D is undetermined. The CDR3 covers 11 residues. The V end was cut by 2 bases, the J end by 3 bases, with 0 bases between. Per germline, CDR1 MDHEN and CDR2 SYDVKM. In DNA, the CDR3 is TGTGCCAGCAGTTTAACAGATACGCAGTATTTT. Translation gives CASSLTDTQYF.

CDR3 loop: CSVGLERGNTGELFF. The CDR3 DNA reads TGCAGCGTTGGGTTGGAGCGGGGGAACACCGGGGAGCTGTTTTTT. The V and J genes are TRBV29-1 and TRBJ2-2; TRBD2 aligns across 7 bases. Germline V gene lookup returns CDR1 SQVTM and CDR2 ANQGSEA. With V trimmed by 4 bases and J by 1 base, 6 bases remained unmatched. This CDR3 region has 15 residues.

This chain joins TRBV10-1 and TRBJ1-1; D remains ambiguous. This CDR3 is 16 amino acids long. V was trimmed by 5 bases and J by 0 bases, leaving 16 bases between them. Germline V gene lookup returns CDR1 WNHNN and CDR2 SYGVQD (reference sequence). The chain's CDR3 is CASSSPGPRMNTEAFF. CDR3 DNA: TGCGCCAGCAGTTCCCCCGGGCCTCGTATGAACACTGAAGCTTTCTTT.

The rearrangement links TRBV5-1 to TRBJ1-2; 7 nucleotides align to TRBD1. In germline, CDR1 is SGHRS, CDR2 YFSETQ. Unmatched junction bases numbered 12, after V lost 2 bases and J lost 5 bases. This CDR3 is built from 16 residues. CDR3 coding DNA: TGCGCCAGCAGCTTAGAAGGGGGCGCAAGGAGATATGGCTACACCTTC. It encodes CASSLEGGARRYGYTF. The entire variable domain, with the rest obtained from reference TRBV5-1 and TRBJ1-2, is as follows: KAGVTQTPRYLIKTRGQQVTLSCSPISGHRSVSWYQQTPGQGLQFLFEYFSETQRNKGNFPGRFSGRQFSNSRSEMNVSTLELGDSALYLCASSLEGGARRYGYTFGSGTRLTVV.

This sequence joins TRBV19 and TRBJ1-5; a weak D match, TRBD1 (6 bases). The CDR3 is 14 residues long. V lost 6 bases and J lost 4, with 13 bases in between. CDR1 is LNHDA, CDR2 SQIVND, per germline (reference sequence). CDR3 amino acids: CASRSPQGNQPQHF. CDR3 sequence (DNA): TGTGCCAGTAGATCCCCCCAGGGGAATCAGCCCCAGCATTTT.

CDR3 coding DNA: TGTGCCAGCTGGGCCGGGGGTACGCAGTATTTT. Its protein product is CASWAGGTQYF. This chain connects TRBV27 to TRBJ2-3, with a tentative D call TRBD2 (6 bases). Trimming stripped 8 bases from V and 8 bases from J, with 11 bases between. Per the germline V gene, CDR1 is MNHEY and CDR2 is SMNVEV (reference sequence). The CDR3 spans 11 residues.

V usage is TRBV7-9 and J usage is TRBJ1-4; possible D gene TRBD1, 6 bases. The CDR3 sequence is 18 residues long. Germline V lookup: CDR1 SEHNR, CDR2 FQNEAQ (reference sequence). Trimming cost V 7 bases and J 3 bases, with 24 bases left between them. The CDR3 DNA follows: TGTGCCAGCACCCGAGTCTCAGGGGAGGCGGCCCCTAATGAAAAACTGTTTTTT. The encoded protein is CASTRVSGEAAPNEKLFF.

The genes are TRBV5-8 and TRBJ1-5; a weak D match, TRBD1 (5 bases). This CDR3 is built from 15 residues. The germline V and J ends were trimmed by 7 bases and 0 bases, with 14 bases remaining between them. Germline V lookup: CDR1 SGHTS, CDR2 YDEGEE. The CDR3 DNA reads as TGTGCCAGCCAGAGACAGTACTATAGCAATCAGCCCCAGCATTTT. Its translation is CASQRQYYSNQPQHF.

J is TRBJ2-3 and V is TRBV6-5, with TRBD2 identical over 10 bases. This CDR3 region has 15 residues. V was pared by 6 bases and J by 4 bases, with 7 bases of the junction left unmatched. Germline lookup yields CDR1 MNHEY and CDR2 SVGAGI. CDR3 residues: CASSLLAGGSDTQYF. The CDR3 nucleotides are TGTGCCAGCAGCCTCTTAGCGGGAGGATCAGATACGCAGTATTTT.

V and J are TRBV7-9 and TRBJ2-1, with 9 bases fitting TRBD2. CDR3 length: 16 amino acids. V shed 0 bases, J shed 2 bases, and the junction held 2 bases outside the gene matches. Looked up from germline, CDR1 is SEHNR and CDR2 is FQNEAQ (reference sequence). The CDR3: CASSLALAGTYNEQFF. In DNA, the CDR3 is TGTGCCAGCAGCTTAGCTCTAGCGGGGACCTACAATGAGCAGTTCTTC.

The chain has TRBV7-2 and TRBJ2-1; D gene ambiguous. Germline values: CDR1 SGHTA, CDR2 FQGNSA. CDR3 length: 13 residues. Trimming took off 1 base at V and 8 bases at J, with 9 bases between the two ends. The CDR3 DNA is TGTGCCAGCAGCTTAGTGGTTGGGTATGAGCAGTTCTTC. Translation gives CASSLVVGYEQFF.

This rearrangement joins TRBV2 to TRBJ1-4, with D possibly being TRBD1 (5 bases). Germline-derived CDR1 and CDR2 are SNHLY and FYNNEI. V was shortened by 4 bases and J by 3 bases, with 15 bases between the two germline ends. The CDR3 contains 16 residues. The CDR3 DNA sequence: TGTGCCAGCAGTGGCCCGACAAGGGGTGCTAATGAAAAACTGTTTTTT. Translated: CASSGPTRGANEKLFF.

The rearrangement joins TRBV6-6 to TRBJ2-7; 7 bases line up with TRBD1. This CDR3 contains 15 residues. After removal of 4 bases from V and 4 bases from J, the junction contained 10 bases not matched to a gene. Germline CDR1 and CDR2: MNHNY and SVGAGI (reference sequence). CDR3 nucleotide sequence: TGTGCCAGCAGTTCCGACAGGGTTCCCCCTTACGAGCAGTACTTC. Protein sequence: CASSSDRVPPYEQYF.

The CDR3 bases are TGCAGCGTTGAAGATCCGCACGAAGCTTTCTTT. Amino acid sequence: CSVEDPHEAFF. The chain combines TRBV29-1 with TRBJ1-1; D gene unclear. V was trimmed by 0 bases and J by 8 bases, leaving 7 bases between them. The CDR3 length is 11 residues. From germline, CDR1 is SQVTM and CDR2 ANQGSEA.

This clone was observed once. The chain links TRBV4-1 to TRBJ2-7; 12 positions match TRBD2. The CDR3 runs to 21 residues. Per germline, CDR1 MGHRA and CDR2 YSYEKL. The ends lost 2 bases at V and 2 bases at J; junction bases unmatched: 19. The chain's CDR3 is CASSQLTHGASGRAGTYEQYF. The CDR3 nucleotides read TGCGCCAGCAGCCAACTTACTCATGGGGCTAGCGGGAGGGCCGGGACCTACGAGCAGTACTTC.

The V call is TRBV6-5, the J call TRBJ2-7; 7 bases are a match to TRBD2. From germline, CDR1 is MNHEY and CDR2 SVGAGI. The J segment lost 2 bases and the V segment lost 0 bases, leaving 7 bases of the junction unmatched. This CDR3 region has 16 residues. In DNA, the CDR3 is TGTGCCAGCAGTTACTCTTGGCGGGAGCACCCCTACGAGCAGTACTTC. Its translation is CASSYSWREHPYEQYF.